This TCR beta chain was sequenced in a study of blood T cell repertoires in COVID-19. Here immunoSEQ multiplex PCR was the method, and the copy in TCRdb shows in-frame clones only, minus some. Here the sample spans 150,000 or so clones, roughly 90% being singletons. The CDR3 runs 14 residues. Germline lookup yields CDR1 KGHSH and CDR2 LQKENI. Trimming took 7 bases from V and 6 from J; bases not matched to a gene: 7. Sequenced material: PBMCs or T cells enriched from blood (not recorded which). This rearrangement joins TRBV18 to TRBJ2-1; TRBD2 agrees at 9 bases. The receptor was isolated from a woman under 40 with acute COVID-19. The chain's CDR3 is CASLEREVGNEQFF. In DNA form, the CDR3 reads TGTGCCAGCTTAGAGCGGGAGGTCGGCAATGAGCAGTTCTTC.